This T cell receptor (beta chain) was documented in a study of T cells in Graves' hyperthyroidism and ophthalmopathy. This clonotype was detected many times. Clinical Activity Scores of at least 3, NOSPECS grades of at least 4 and durations under 3 months characterized ophthalmopathy patients. Patients were excluded because of uncontrolled infection, other autoimmune disease, pregnancy or lactation. V lost 1 base and J lost 3; bases outside the gene matches: 1. The CDR3 has 14 amino acids. Amplified regions were TCR beta CDR3 sequences from RNA transcripts. The HTBI set primed first-round TCR CDR3 RT-PCR. Using its own MiXCR run on the multiplex PCR reads, TCRdb lists one record per CDR3 protein. The table lists about half a million distinct CDR3 sequences, about 15% of them singletons, with about 31% in the top ten.

The sample was blood. This receptor was identified in a woman aged 25 to 39 with Graves' ophthalmopathy. The rearrangement uses TRBV12-3 or TRBV12-4 and TRBJ2-3; 7 bases map to TRBD2. CDR3 residues: CASSLGAGTDTQYF. Written as DNA, the CDR3 is TGTGCCAGCAGTTTAGGAGCGGGAACAGATACGCAGTATTTT.